This entry features one TCR beta chain sequence. Living in 24 US areas, the participants were between roughly 18 and 89 years of age. Clinical histories supplied by participants themselves formed the basis of cohort assignment. The sample originates from a study of blood T cell repertoires in COVID-19. The germline gives CDR1 SGHAT, CDR2 FQNNGV. The V and J ends lost 5 bases and 6 bases, in that order; junction bases with no gene match: 4. This CDR3 contains 14 residues. Here immunoSEQ multiplex PCR was the method, and the copy in TCRdb shows in-frame clones only, minus some. The sample lists approximately 220,000 clones; 75% to 90% were seen once.

This chain uses TRBV11-2 with TRBJ1-1, with 12 positions matching TRBD1. This clonotype was sampled from a woman aged 25-40 years who had been exposed to COVID-19. What was sequenced was PBMCs or T cells enriched from blood (not recorded which). Here the CDR3 reads CASSAGQGAAEAFF. The CDR3 DNA reads as TGTGCCAGCAGCGCGGGACAGGGGGCAGCTGAAGCTTTCTTT.